This TCR beta chain was captured in a study of blood T cell repertoires in COVID-19. As for the study in general: The study drew acute and convalescent COVID-19 samples from the United States, Italy and Spain.

V lost 6 bases to trimming and J lost 8 bases; unmatched junction nucleotides: 5. The CDR3 runs to 12 residues. CDR1 SQVTM and CDR2 ANQGSEA come from the germline V gene. Concerning this clone itself: At the DNA level, this CDR3 is encoded by other sequences in the same sample as well.

Here immunoSEQ multiplex PCR was the method, and the copy in TCRdb shows in-frame clones only, minus some. Counted here are 90,000 to 150,000 clones, around 82% occurring once; the ten biggest clones make up about 12%. Sequencing was performed on peripheral blood. The chain employs TRBV29-1 and TRBJ1-2; 11 positions match TRBD1. This TCR came from a human donor in a cohort sampled during active COVID-19. CDR3 sequence: CSVRGQGGGYTF. The CDR3 DNA sequence: TGCAGCGTGAGGGGACAGGGGGGGGGCTACACCTTC.